This T cell receptor beta chain emerged from a study of T-cell reconstitution after alpha-beta-depleted transplantation in children. Findings and limits, study-wide: A year had passed since transplant, and T-cell counts and diversity by then came mostly from newly produced T cells. For some patients, TCRbeta diversity was high at day 60 because of recipient T cells and thymic progenitors that survived. Approximately two months post-transplant, alpha-beta T cells reportedly originated from several hundred expanded graft clones.

The authors prepared the TCRbeta library with unique molecular identifiers. TCRdb independently ran MiXCR on the PCR reads; one entry per CDR3 protein. The data contain fewer than 700,000 distinct CDR3 sequences, approximately 13% of them singletons. Of note for this clonotype: Its antigen is unknown.

V lost 4 bases, J lost 6 bases, and 12 bases lay in between. This CDR3 spans 13 amino acids. The sample was PBMCs, mostly from graft donor cells, taken 360 days after TCRalphabeta/CD19-depleted stem cell transplant. The V gene is TRBV12-3 or TRBV12-4, the J gene TRBJ1-1; D unresolved. The receptor was isolated from a male patient aged 5 to 17 who had a stem cell transplant for acute myeloid leukemia, so the T cells may come from the graft donor. The CDR3 DNA is TGTGCCAGCAGTTACGGACCCGTCGCTGAAGCTTTCTTT. Amino acid sequence: CASSYGPVAEAFF.